Included here is one T cell receptor (beta chain) sequence, with context. This entry comes from a study of OX40 agonist ivuxolimab in advanced cancers. About the study: Ivuxolimab, an antibody acting as an agonist of OX40 (CD134), was used to treat patients. The mean age was about 61 years, ranging from about 23 to 85, with 65% to 85% of participants male.

Data came from immunoSEQ multiplex PCR; TCRdb stores just in-frame clones and leaves some out. Among around 62,000 clones listed, around 85% were seen once. With 5 bases clipped from V and 4 bases from J, the junction kept 10 bases outside the gene matches. The CDR3 extends over 16 amino acids. Per germline, CDR1 SGHAT and CDR2 FQNNGV. The chain recombines TRBV11-2 with TRBJ1-4; TRBD1 matches at 7 bases. The sequence came from an adult with an advanced solid tumor such as melanoma, head and neck, liver or kidney cancer. This sample comprised CD4+ or CD8+ T cells sorted from blood, obtained in a trial of the OX40 agonist ivuxolimab. CDR3: CASSPPGQALNEKLFF. CDR3 sequence (DNA): TGTGCCAGCAGCCCCCCCGGACAGGCACTTAATGAAAAACTGTTTTTT.